These 11 T cell receptor beta chains originate from one sample sequenced in a study of beta chain features in type 1 diabetes (dated by TCRdb to 2016 to 2019). Receptor libraries were prepared by the immunoSEQ multiplex PCR assay. The entire amount of isolated RNA was reverse transcribed using the High Capacity cDNA Reverse Transcription Kit, so the sequenced TCRB transcripts were expressed ones. Imported from immuneACCESS, the table was reduced by TCRdb to in-frame sequences with V and J called. These copies leave out some clones; in studies compared against another copy, an unresolved V gene accounts for under half, and the cause of the remainder is not known. This sample gives roughly 180,000 clones in total; over 6% of them show up just once. Approximately 0.5% of the sample lies in the top ten. General findings and caveats noted by the study authors: In all four CD4+ subsets, TCRB CDR3 length was moderately but significantly shorter in type 1 diabetes patients.

The antigens of these receptors remain unknown. The sequenced material came from central memory CD4+ T cells from blood. These TCRs come from a man aged 18-30 years with type 1 diabetes.

The gene calls are TRBV2 and TRBJ2-2, with 9 bases matching TRBD1. CDR3 length: 17 amino acids. Germline values: CDR1 SNHLY, CDR2 FYNNEI. V dropped 1 base and J dropped 4; count of bases not matched to a gene: 7. CDR3: CASSEVGGTGSTGELFF. The CDR3 nucleotides read TGTGCCAGCAGTGAAGTGGGGGGGACAGGGTCCACCGGGGAGCTGTTTTTT.

This clone appeared a few times. The chain carries TRBV5-5 and TRBJ1-2; perhaps TRBD1 as D (6 bases). The CDR3 is 15 residues long. Trimming took off 4 bases at V and 3 bases at J, with 16 bases between the two ends. Germline V gene lookup returns CDR1 SGHKS and CDR2 YYEKEE (reference sequence). In nucleotides, the CDR3 is TGTGCCAGCAGCCAAGATTTGGGGGCTGACTATGGCTACACCTTC. This sequence encodes CASSQDLGADYGYTF.

The gene calls are TRBV30 and TRBJ2-1; D is possibly TRBD2 (7 bases). This CDR3 is 14 amino acids long. The germline V and J ends were trimmed by 2 bases and 5 bases, with 13 bases remaining between them. Germline CDR1 and CDR2: GTSNPN and SVGIG (reference sequence). The chain's CDR3 is CAWSRGANNNEQFF. The CDR3 DNA is TGTGCCTGGAGTCGGGGGGCTAATAACAATGAGCAGTTCTTC.

Written as DNA, the CDR3 is TGTGCCAGCAGTTCTCTCGGGACAGATCAGCGCTTTAACTATGGCTACACCTTC. Its translation is CASSSLGTDQRFNYGYTF. This chain links TRBV27 with TRBJ1-2, with 7 bases fitting TRBD1. The CDR3 extends over 18 amino acids. Losses at the gene ends were 4 bases for V and 1 base for J; bases not matched to a gene: 15. Germline CDR1 reads MNHEY; CDR2 reads SMNVEV (reference sequence).

The chain is built from TRBV10-3 and TRBJ2-1; 8 positions match TRBD2. This CDR3 has 14 residues. Germline V gene lookup returns CDR1 ENHRY and CDR2 SYGVKD. With V trimmed by 4 bases and J by 8 bases, 7 bases remained unmatched. Here the CDR3 reads CAISVGASGYEQFF. In nucleotides, the CDR3 is TGTGCCATCAGTGTGGGTGCTAGCGGGTATGAGCAGTTCTTC.

The chain joins TRBV27 to TRBJ2-1; 10 bases match TRBD2. V lost 3 bases and J lost 1; bases outside the gene matches: 3. Per the germline V gene, CDR1 is MNHEY and CDR2 is SMNVEV (reference sequence). The CDR3 has 16 amino acids. The CDR3 loop reads CASSFLSGRSYNEQFF. CDR3 nucleotides: TGTGCCAGCAGTTTCCTTAGCGGGAGGTCCTACAATGAGCAGTTCTTC.

This clone has a handful of counts. The chain joins TRBV27 to TRBJ1-2; 8 bases fit TRBD1. The CDR3 length is 13 residues. Looked up from germline, CDR1 is MNHEY and CDR2 is SMNVEV (reference sequence). Unmatched junction bases numbered 1, after V lost 3 bases and J lost 4 bases. CDR3: CASSFDRGYGYTF. As DNA, the CDR3 is TGTGCCAGCAGTTTCGACAGGGGCTATGGCTACACCTTC.

This clone has a handful of counts. The chain carries TRBV18 and TRBJ1-2; the D gene is possibly TRBD1 (5 bases). In germline, CDR1 is KGHSH, CDR2 LQKENI. V was trimmed by 0 bases and J by 0 bases, leaving 11 bases between them. The CDR3 sequence is 16 residues long. The CDR3 coding sequence is TGTGCCAGCTCACCACCGAAAGGGGCCTCTAACTATGGCTACACCTTC. Amino acid sequence: CASSPPKGASNYGYTF. The full variable domain, its missing parts supplied by reference TRBV18 and TRBJ1-2, is NAGVMQNPRHLVRRRGQEARLRCSPMKGHSHVYWYRQLPEEGLKFMVYLQKENIIDESGMPKERFSAEFPKEGPSILRIQQVVRGDSAAYFCASSPPKGASNYGYTFGSGTRLTVV.

The chain is built from TRBV28 and TRBJ1-5; D gene ambiguous. CDR3 size: 16 residues. The germline V and J ends were trimmed by 2 bases and 2 bases, with 13 bases remaining between them. Germline values: CDR1 MDHEN, CDR2 SYDVKM. CDR3 bases: TGTGCCAGCAGTTTAAGTTTTCAGGATGGCAATCAGCCCCAGCATTTT. Residues: CASSLSFQDGNQPQHF.

This clone appeared a few times. The chain combines TRBV4-3 with TRBJ2-3; TRBD1 aligns across 7 bases. Germline V CDR1 and CDR2: LGHNA, YSLEER. The J segment lost 1 base and the V segment lost 1 base, leaving 11 bases of the junction unmatched. The CDR3 runs to 18 residues. CDR3 coding DNA: TGCGCCAGCAGCCAAGTCCTGGAGACAGGGTGGGGCACAGATACGCAGTATTTT. This gives the protein CASSQVLETGWGTDTQYF.

This clone was recorded at least ten times. V gene TRBV6-5 combines with J gene TRBJ2-4; TRBD2 matches at 10 bases. The J segment lost 4 bases and the V segment lost 5 bases, leaving 2 bases of the junction unmatched. Germline V gene lookup returns CDR1 MNHEY and CDR2 SVGAGI. CDR3 size: 14 residues. CDR3 DNA sequence: TGTGCCAGCAGTAGGACTAGCGGTAAAAACATTCAGTACTTC. This encodes CASSRTSGKNIQYF.